This TCR beta chain was observed in a study of T cell responses to AZD1222 COVID-19 vaccine listed by TCRdb under 2021. With respect to the entire study: AZD1222 recipients with second doses at about 4 weeks or about 12 weeks were pooled, because spike-specific TCR depth and breadth did not differ between schedules. A total of more than 230 trial participants underwent TCR sequencing, of whom about 200 had received two doses of AZD1222 and some 26 had received two doses of the MenACWY control vaccine. Enrollment into the trials was organized by age into subgroups of 18-55, 56-69 and 70-plus years, and those subgroups contained roughly 150, 30 and 60 TCR-sequenced participants, respectively.

Comment on this clone: Its antigen remains unidentified. Base quality data are lacking; no much larger clone is found one base away.

The CDR3 regions of human TCRbeta chains were analyzed by immunosequencing. Concerning the study's data processing: TCRs in the repertoires were matched against a reference library of SARS-CoV-2-specific TCRs that had been generated with the MIRA antigen-specificity platform. Breadth was defined as the fraction of unique TCRs that were SARS-CoV-2-associated. Depth was defined as the fraction of total T cells that were SARS-CoV-2-associated. Each spike-specific TCR was assigned to its reactive spike region and to a CD4 or CD8 class using the MIRA data. Log10-transformed breadth and depth values were compared by one-way ANOVA with Sidak's multiple comparisons tests. The table was pulled from immuneACCESS by TCRdb, which kept in-frame rearrangements only. Such tables lose some clones; where checked, under half of the loss comes from unresolved V genes, and the rest has no known cause. V, J and clone size reflect that table, while D and trimming were determined from the DNA. The sample records about 110,000 clones, around 94% of which are singletons. The top ten hold approximately 2.2% of the sample.

According to the study, the label for this sample's time point signals: baseline before first vaccination. Vaccinee samples were obtained from the UK trials COV001 and COV002, which included a single-blind randomized controlled phase 2/3 trial of AZD1222 (ChAdOx1 nCoV-19) in healthy adults. For TCRbeta chain sequencing, PBMC samples were collected from trial participants at day 0 and at day 28 after the second dose. Overall study results and their limits: The vaccine-associated CD4 TCRs covered the entire spike protein, and the dominant responses fell in regions 160-218 and 743-854. Most participants were white British and females outnumbered males, and the authors suggested that clonal diversity may have been underestimated. Epitopes outside the regions mutated in the B.1.351 and B.1.1.7 variants were reportedly recognized by nearly half of the unique spike-specific TCRs. Conclusions about previously exposed vaccinees were limited because only 5 or 6 AZD1222 recipients were SARS-CoV-2 seropositive at baseline. Because no samples from the day 14 peak response were available, repertoires could be characterized only after the peak T cell response. Spike-specific TCR breadth and depth rose significantly after two AZD1222 doses compared with day 0 and with MenACWY recipients. In the small 56-69-year group, the increase in depth fell short of significance, most likely because of low power.

The source material was peripheral blood, sampled on day 0 of AZD1222 vaccination. The TCR was taken from an adult in good health.

DNA sequence: TGTGCCAGCAGCTTCCAAGAGACCCAGTACTTC. It encodes CASSFQETQYF. In this chain, TRBV5-6 is recombined with TRBJ2-5, with no D gene named confidently. For CDR1 and CDR2, the germline V gene lists SGHDT and YYEEEE. The cysteine opens and the phenylalanine closes a CDR3 of 11 amino acids. Solely the CDR3 DNA is kept, with 33 bases framed from the first base. Trimming removed 2 bases from V and 1 base from J, leaving 0 bases between the germline ends.